What follows are 7 T cell receptor beta chains derived from one specimen sequenced in a study of monozygotic twins with cystic fibrosis. The repertoire was sequenced with immunoSEQ multiplex PCR; TCRdb's copy has only in-frame clones and lacks some. The sample records tens of thousands of clones, approximately 87% being singletons. What was sequenced was blood. These receptor sequences come from a woman in her thirties with cystic fibrosis.

V and J are TRBV5-4 and TRBJ2-3; 10 nucleotides align to TRBD2. With 5 bases clipped from V and 4 bases from J, the junction kept 4 bases outside the gene matches. The CDR3 covers 14 residues. CDR1 and CDR2 (germline): SGHNT, YYREEE (reference sequence). The CDR3 DNA sequence: TGTGCCAGCAGTTTAGCGGGGGGCCCAGATACGCAGTATTTT. Encoded protein: CASSLAGGPDTQYF.

The V and J genes are TRBV19 and TRBJ1-2; a weak D match, TRBD1 (6 bases). This CDR3 is built from 14 residues. From germline, CDR1 is LNHDA and CDR2 SQIVND (reference sequence). Trimming cost V 3 bases and J 8 bases, with 16 bases left between them. The CDR3 DNA is TGTGCCAGTAGTATCGGGGGCCCCCCCCGGGGCTACACCTTC. This sequence encodes CASSIGGPPRGYTF.

The V call is TRBV9, the J call TRBJ2-3; no clear D. CDR1 SGDLS and CDR2 YYNGEE come from the germline V gene. This CDR3 comprises 14 residues. Trimming stripped 0 bases from V and 1 base from J, with 6 bases between. The CDR3: CASSVEAGTDTQYF. The CDR3 DNA sequence: TGTGCCAGCAGCGTAGAGGCCGGCACAGATACGCAGTATTTT.

The V call is TRBV9, the J call TRBJ2-3; D is uncertain. Germline CDR1 SGDLS, CDR2 YYNGEE. CDR3 length equals 13 residues. V lost 3 bases and J 0 bases, leaving 5 bases between the germline ends. DNA of the CDR3: TGTGCCAGCAGCGCCCCTAGCACAGATACGCAGTATTTT. Translation: CASSAPSTDTQYF. The complete variable domain, with remaining parts taken from reference TRBV9 and TRBJ2-3, reads DSGVTQTPKHLITATGQRVTLRCSPRSGDLSVYWYQQSLDQGLQFLIQYYNGEERAKGNILERFSAQQFPDLHSELNLSSLELGDSALYFCASSAPSTDTQYFGPGTRLTVL.

The rearrangement uses TRBV6-5 and TRBJ2-1; 10 bases match TRBD1. The CDR3 loop spans 14 amino acids. Germline lookup yields CDR1 MNHEY and CDR2 SVGAGI. The ends lost 6 bases at V and 5 bases at J; junction bases unmatched: 4. The CDR3 nucleotides are TGTGCCAGCAGCGACAGGGGGCGACACAATGAGCAGTTCTTC. Residues: CASSDRGRHNEQFF.

The chain carries TRBV6-1 and TRBJ2-4, with a possible D match to TRBD1 (5 bases). The CDR3 is made up of 15 amino acids. The germline V gene encodes CDR1 MNHNS and CDR2 SASEGT. Trimming took off 7 bases at V and 1 base at J, with 14 bases between the two ends. CDR3 protein: CASISGYGAKNIQYF. The CDR3 DNA reads as TGTGCCAGCATCTCAGGGTATGGGGCCAAAAACATTCAGTACTTC.

The V call is TRBV9, the J call TRBJ2-3, with 14 nucleotides matching TRBD2. V was pared by 4 bases and J by 5 bases, with 6 bases of the junction left unmatched. Per germline, CDR1 SGDLS and CDR2 YYNGEE. CDR3 size: 16 residues. The CDR3 loop reads CASSTGTSGGEDTQYF. The CDR3 DNA is TGTGCCAGCAGCACAGGGACTAGCGGGGGCGAAGATACGCAGTATTTT.